This TCR beta chain was observed in a study of T cells after yellow fever vaccination. One entry per CDR3 protein results from TCRdb running MiXCR on the 5' RACE reads. In the table there are approximately 70,000 distinct CDR3 sequences, over 6.5% of which are singletons. Germline CDR1 reads SEHNR; CDR2 reads FQNEAQ (reference sequence). The V gene end was trimmed by 3 bases and the J gene end by 2 bases; junction bases not matched to a gene: 5. CDR3 size: 16 residues. This clonotype was seen many times. The chain uses TRBV7-9 and TRBJ2-2; 8 nucleotides agree with TRBD1. The clonotype comes from a man between 18 and 35 years old who received the YFV17D yellow fever vaccine. The sequencing here drew on CD8+ T cells sorted from PBMCs, taken around 45 days after the first yellow fever vaccination. CDR3 nucleotide sequence: TGTGCCAGCAGCTTTTCGCAGGGGGCAAACACCGGGGAGCTGTTTTTT. Encoded protein: CASSFSQGANTGELFF.